Given below is one T cell receptor beta chain in context. This entry belongs to a study of beta chain features in type 1 diabetes. About the research overall: Healthy donors resembled patients in age, gender and cell yields.

Sampling consisted of one heparinised blood draw per donor, averaging about 116 mL. Expressed TCRB transcripts got sequenced, as all isolated RNA was reverse transcribed. Only in-frame clones appear in the TCRdb table, and some are missing; sequencing was by immunoSEQ multiplex PCR. This sample has 220,000 or so clones, with around 65% found just once. The sequenced sample consisted of naive CD4+ T cells from blood. The source is a man aged 25-40 years in good health.

CDR3 nucleotides: TGTGCCAGCAGTGTCCCACAGGGGGCCAACGTCCTGACTTTC. Its protein is CASSVPQGANVLTF. This chain uses TRBV6-1 with TRBJ2-6, with D unclear. Germline-derived CDR1 and CDR2 are MNHNS and SASEGT. CDR3 size: 14 residues. Trimming pared 4 bases from V and 4 bases from J, leaving 8 bases between.